This TCR beta chain is from a study of blood T cell repertoires in COVID-19. Generated by immunoSEQ multiplex PCR, the TCRdb table keeps only in-frame clones and is missing some. The data hold 80,000 to 100,000 clones, with 80% observed a single time. This clone has just a few counts. This CDR3 comprises 14 residues. V lost 3 bases and J lost 4; bases outside the gene matches: 5. Per the germline V gene, CDR1 is SGHVS and CDR2 is FNYEAQ. This chain connects TRBV7-6 to TRBJ2-7; 8 nucleotides line up with TRBD2. The receptor's source is a human donor in a cohort sampled during active COVID-19. Input material: peripheral blood. The CDR3, as DNA: TGTGCCAGCAGCTTCGGGACTAGTGAGTACGAGCAGTACTTC. Translating gives CASSFGTSEYEQYF.